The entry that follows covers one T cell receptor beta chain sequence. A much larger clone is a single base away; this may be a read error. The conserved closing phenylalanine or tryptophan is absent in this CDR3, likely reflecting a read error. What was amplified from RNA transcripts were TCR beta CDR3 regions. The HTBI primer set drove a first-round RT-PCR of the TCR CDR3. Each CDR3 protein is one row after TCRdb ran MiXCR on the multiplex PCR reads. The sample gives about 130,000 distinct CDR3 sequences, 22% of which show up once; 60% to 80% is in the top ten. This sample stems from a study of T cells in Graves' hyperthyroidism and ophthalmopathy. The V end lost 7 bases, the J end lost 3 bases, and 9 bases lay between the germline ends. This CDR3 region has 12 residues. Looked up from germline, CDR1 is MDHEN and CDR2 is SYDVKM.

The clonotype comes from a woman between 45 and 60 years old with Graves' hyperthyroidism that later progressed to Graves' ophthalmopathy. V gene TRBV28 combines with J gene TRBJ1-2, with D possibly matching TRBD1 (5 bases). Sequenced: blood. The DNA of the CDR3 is TGTGCCAGCACCTGGGGGGACTATGGCTACACCTCC. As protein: CASTWGDYGYTS.